This record looks at one T cell receptor (beta chain) sequence and its context. CDR3 length: 11 residues. Germline loops: CDR1 SGHAT, CDR2 FQNNGV. V lost 4 bases and J 8 bases, leaving 8 bases between the germline ends. The data stem from a study of blood T cell repertoires in COVID-19. Across the study: There were acute and convalescent COVID-19 samples, and they came from the United States, Italy and Spain.

This table comes from immunoSEQ multiplex PCR, and its TCRdb copy is limited to in-frame clones, with some not included. The top ten clones hold approximately 7% of a sample with about 33,000 clones, approximately 85% of them seen once. The chain links TRBV11-2 to TRBJ1-2, with D uncertain. The sequence was obtained from a human donor in a cohort sampled during active COVID-19. Sequenced: peripheral blood. DNA for the CDR3: TGTGCCAGCAGCTCCTCAGTAGGCTACACCTTC. Amino acid sequence: CASSSSVGYTF. Full variable domain (outside the CDR3, taken from reference TRBV11-2 and TRBJ1-2): EAGVAQSPRYKIIEKRQSVAFWCNPISGHATLYWYQQILGQGPKLLIQFQNNGVVDDSQLPKDRFSAERLKGVDSTLKIQPAKLEDSAVYLCASSSSVGYTFGSGTRLTVV.